This T cell receptor (beta chain) was obtained from a study of cytomegalovirus exposure and HLA in healthy donors. Study details: The roughly 120 validation repertoires, a later analysis reported, used the same platform as the approximately 650 first-cohort repertoires.

As concerns this clone: Other DNA sequences in the sample encode the same CDR3.

Sequencing used immunoSEQ multiplex PCR; TCRdb keeps in-frame clones, though not all of them. This repertoire shows 85,000 to 90,000 clones, roughly 96% found once; its top ten account for about 0.8%. This CDR3 is 13 amino acids long. The V end lost 0 bases, the J end lost 2 bases, and 7 bases lay between the germline ends. Germline V lookup: CDR1 GTSNPN, CDR2 SVGIG (reference sequence). The origin of this receptor is a man aged 18-30 years in good health and CMV-seronegative. The chain recombines TRBV30 with TRBJ1-1; D is undetermined. Sequencing was done on a sample of PBMCs. CDR3 in DNA: TGTGCCTGGAGTGTAGGAGTAAACACTGAAGCTTTCTTT. This translates into CAWSVGVNTEAFF.